This note documents a single T cell receptor beta chain sequence. TCRdb's copy holds only in-frame clones and misses some; the assay was immunoSEQ multiplex PCR. The sample has some 170,000 clones; around 84% are singletons. The record originates from a study of blood T cell repertoires in COVID-19. V lost 5 bases and J lost 6; bases outside the gene matches: 15. The CDR3 loop spans 16 amino acids. Looked up from germline, CDR1 is SGHRS and CDR2 is YFSETQ. Sequences were obtained from peripheral blood. The rearrangement uses TRBV5-1 and TRBJ2-7; 9 nucleotides line up with TRBD1. This receptor was obtained from a woman older than 75 with acute or convalescent COVID-19. CDR3 bases: TGCGCCAGCAGATTTGATTTAGGGGACAGGGCGGCCGAGCAGTACTTC. Translation: CASRFDLGDRAAEQYF.